This T cell receptor (beta chain) emerged from a study of blood T cell repertoires in COVID-19. About the study: Acute and convalescent COVID-19 samples came from the United States, Italy and Spain. PBMCs, B-cell-depleted T cells, or T cells were the source of the cDNA or gDNA that made up the material.

Per the original methods: Cell counts per sample came from amplifying reference gene primers. The protocol was immunoSEQ multiplex PCR, while the TCRdb copy is restricted to in-frame clones and leaves out a portion. V and J calls and clone size are given by that table; D and trimming were obtained from the DNA. The table shows tens of thousands of clones, with roughly four fifths occurring only once. The CDR3 extends over 19 amino acids. V gave up 2 bases and J gave up 5 bases, with 28 bases separating them. Sequenced material: peripheral blood. The chain combines TRBV23-1 with TRBJ2-7; TRBD2 is a possible D gene (6 bases). Being an ORF, TRBV23-1 has a function that is uncertain. The clonotype originates from a woman aged 60-75 years with acute or convalescent COVID-19. Written as DNA, the CDR3 is TGCGCCAGCAGTCAAGGGATGAGGGACTCCGGGGAAGAATTCCACGAGCAGTACTTC. Translation gives CASSQGMRDSGEEFHEQYF.